The 11 T cell receptor beta chains reported below all come from one sample, sequenced in a study of blood T cell repertoires in COVID-19. Method: immunoSEQ multiplex PCR; TCRdb's copy keeps in-frame clones and lacks some. Here the sample spans 200,000 to 250,000 clones, roughly 80% being singletons. Sequenced sample: peripheral blood. The receptors were gathered from a woman older than 75 with COVID-19, enrolled during active disease.

The V gene is TRBV14, the J gene TRBJ2-3, with D maybe TRBD1 (5 bases). The germline V and J ends were trimmed by 2 bases and 9 bases, with 15 bases remaining between them. CDR1 and CDR2 from the germline V gene are SGHDN and FVKESK. This CDR3 spans 14 amino acids. The CDR3 loop is CASSQTYRIPTQYF. CDR3 DNA: TGTGCCAGCAGCCAAACATACAGGATCCCCACGCAGTATTTT.

This chain links TRBV5-1 with TRBJ2-3, with 10 bases that match TRBD2. This CDR3 spans 16 amino acids. V was clipped by 4 bases and J by 2 bases; unmatched bases: 7. The germline gives CDR1 SGHRS, CDR2 YFSETQ. The CDR3 DNA is TGCGCCAGCAGCGCACGTAGCGGGGGGACCACAGATACGCAGTATTTT. Translation gives CASSARSGGTTDTQYF.

This clone was detected once. The chain couples TRBV5-1 to TRBJ2-3, with 14 bases lining up with TRBD2. From germline, CDR1 is SGHRS and CDR2 YFSETQ. CDR3 length: 16 residues. V was pared by 4 bases and J by 2 bases, with 3 bases of the junction left unmatched. The CDR3, as DNA: TGCGCCAGCAGCCCGGGACTAGCGGGGGTCACAGATACGCAGTATTTT. Amino acids: CASSPGLAGVTDTQYF.

This clone was picked up many times. The chain has TRBV18 and TRBJ1-2; D perhaps matches TRBD1 (6 bases). V lost 3 bases to trimming and J lost 0 bases, with 17 bases between them. The germline CDR1 and CDR2 sequences are KGHSH and LQKENI. The CDR3 sequence is 17 residues long. In nucleotides, the CDR3 is TGTGCCAGCTCACCGCGAGGCAGGGGCTTAGCTAACTATGGCTACACCTTC. It specifies CASSPRGRGLANYGYTF.

The chain recombines TRBV11-2 with TRBJ2-2; TRBD1 aligns across 8 bases. CDR1 SGHAT and CDR2 FQNNGV come from the germline V gene. CDR3 length: 16 amino acids. The V segment lost 5 bases and the J segment 5 bases; nucleotides outside the gene matches: 10. CDR3: CASSAMARTGTGELFF. Here the CDR3 DNA reads TGTGCCAGCAGCGCCATGGCCCGGACAGGGACCGGGGAGCTGTTTTTT.

The chain links TRBV6-5 to TRBJ1-4; no clear D gene. Trimming took off 4 bases at V and 3 bases at J, with 9 bases between the two ends. The CDR3 runs 14 residues. From germline, CDR1 is MNHEY and CDR2 SVGAGI. The CDR3 sequence is CASSFGIANEKLFF. CDR3 in DNA: TGTGCCAGCAGTTTCGGGATCGCTAATGAAAAACTGTTTTTT.

V usage is TRBV25-1 and J usage is TRBJ1-1, with D maybe TRBD1 (5 bases). Trimming took 8 bases from V and 6 from J, leaving 10 bases between them. Germline V lookup: CDR1 MGHDK, CDR2 SYGVNS. The CDR3 is made up of 11 amino acids. The CDR3, as DNA: TGTGCCAGCCATGCGGGGGCTGAAGCTTTCTTT. It encodes CASHAGAEAFF.

The chain recombines TRBV5-1 with TRBJ1-1, with 7 bases lining up with TRBD1. Germline V gives CDR1 SGHRS, CDR2 YFSETQ. V lost 2 bases, J lost 5 bases, and 9 bases stayed unmatched. The CDR3 is 15 residues long. The CDR3 loop is CASSFYQTGLTEAFF. The DNA for the CDR3 is TGCGCCAGCAGCTTTTACCAGACAGGGTTGACTGAAGCTTTCTTT. Full variable domain (outside the CDR3, taken from reference TRBV5-1 and TRBJ1-1): KAGVTQTPRYLIKTRGQQVTLSCSPISGHRSVSWYQQTPGQGLQFLFEYFSETQRNKGNFPGRFSGRQFSNSRSEMNVSTLELGDSALYLCASSFYQTGLTEAFFGQGTRLTVV.

This clone was recorded only once. This sequence joins TRBV7-3 and TRBJ1-3, with TRBD1 matching over 10 bases. The CDR3 totals 15 residues. CDR1 is SGHTA and CDR2 is FQGTGA in the germline V gene. V was pared by 5 bases and J by 4 bases, with 5 bases of the junction left unmatched. The CDR3 is CASSPTGGAGNTIYF. The DNA for the CDR3 is TGTGCCAGCAGCCCGACAGGGGGCGCGGGAAACACCATATATTTT.

The chain combines TRBV11-2 with TRBJ2-3, with 8 bases lining up with TRBD1. This CDR3 comprises 15 residues. V dropped 4 bases and J dropped 3; count of bases not matched to a gene: 6. CDR1 is SGHAT, CDR2 FQNNGV, per germline. CDR3 sequence reads: CASSSGQGKTDTQYF. CDR3 bases: TGTGCCAGCAGCTCTGGACAGGGAAAAACAGATACGCAGTATTTT.

This clone was observed a single time. The chain carries TRBV5-1 and TRBJ2-6, with 7 bases matching TRBD1. Trimming cost V 4 bases and J 1 base; bases outside gene matches: 8. Germline values: CDR1 SGHRS, CDR2 YFSETQ. This CDR3 has 17 residues. The CDR3 sequence: CASSPPTGSSGANVLTF. CDR3 DNA: TGCGCCAGCAGCCCCCCGACAGGGTCTTCTGGGGCCAACGTCCTGACTTTC.